Listed here are 17 T cell receptor beta chains from one sample, sequenced in a study of CD8 T cells in Susac syndrome. About 0.45 to 1 ug RNA was reverse transcribed with random hexamers. Each CDR3 protein is one row after TCRdb ran MiXCR on the immunoSEQ multiplex PCR reads. The sample lists 250,000 to 300,000 distinct CDR3 sequences; about 88% were seen once. The specimen sequenced was CD8+ T cells from PBMCs. The receptor source for this set is a human donor with multiple sclerosis.

The chain is built from TRBV7-8 and TRBJ2-1; D perhaps matches TRBD2 (6 bases). CDR1 and CDR2 from the germline V gene are SGHVS and FQNEAQ. This CDR3 is 14 amino acids long. Between the trimmed V and J ends, which lost 3 bases and 6 bases, there was a span of 12 bases. CDR3 in amino acids: CASSLGGLLNEQFF. In nucleotides, the CDR3 is TGTGCCAGCAGCTTGGGGGGACTCCTCAATGAGCAGTTCTTC.

The chain carries TRBV27 and TRBJ2-1; D remains unclear. V dropped 3 bases and J dropped 8 bases, with 14 bases sitting between them. The CDR3 covers 14 residues. Germline V gene data show CDR1 as MNHEY and CDR2 as SMNVEV (reference sequence). This chain's CDR3 is CASSFARWYDEQFF. The CDR3 region has the DNA TGTGCCAGCAGTTTCGCTAGATGGTACGATGAGCAGTTCTTC.

J is TRBJ2-4 and V is TRBV29-1, with D perhaps TRBD1 (5 bases). The CDR3 spans 13 residues. The germline gives CDR1 SQVTM, CDR2 ANQGSEA. Trimming stripped 7 bases from V and 7 bases from J, with 17 bases between. CDR3 sequence reads: CSAQLSNRNIQYF. In DNA form, the CDR3 reads TGCAGCGCCCAACTCTCGAACAGGAACATTCAGTACTTC.

This chain joins TRBV11-2 and TRBJ2-7, with 11 bases that match TRBD2. V shed 4 bases, J shed 1 base, and the junction held 6 bases outside the gene matches. CDR1 and CDR2 (germline): SGHAT, FQNNGV. The CDR3 is 16 amino acids. CDR3 bases: TGTGCCAGCAGCTGGCCGACTAGCGGGGTTTCCTACGAGCAGTACTTC. Translating gives CASSWPTSGVSYEQYF.

The chain links TRBV23-1 to TRBJ1-1; possible D gene TRBD1, 6 bases. TRBV23-1 counts as an open reading frame of uncertain function. With 0 bases removed from V and 1 base from J, the gap between germline ends came to 21 bases. The CDR3 is made up of 19 amino acids. The CDR3 sequence is CASSQSEQGGRVPNTEAFF. DNA of the CDR3: TGCGCCAGCAGTCAATCGGAACAGGGTGGGAGGGTCCCGAACACTGAAGCTTTCTTT.

The chain links TRBV28 to TRBJ2-2; 9 bases fit TRBD2. V gave up 5 bases and J gave up 8 bases; unmatched junction bases: 6. This CDR3 is 14 amino acids long. Germline CDR1 is MDHEN and CDR2 is SYDVKM. CDR3 sequence: CASSPLAGAGELFF. In DNA form, the CDR3 reads TGTGCCAGCAGTCCGTTAGCGGGAGCGGGGGAGCTGTTTTTT.

The rearrangement joins TRBV7-9 to TRBJ2-5; the match to TRBD2 covers 10 bases. CDR1 SEHNR and CDR2 FQNEAQ come from the germline V gene (reference sequence). The CDR3 has 15 residues. Trimming at V came to 4 bases and at J to 5 bases, leaving 7 bases not matched to a gene. This chain's CDR3 is CASSSKREGEETQYF. In DNA, the CDR3 is TGTGCCAGCAGCTCTAAGCGGGAGGGTGAGGAGACCCAGTACTTC.

The gene calls are TRBV7-9 and TRBJ2-7; D may be TRBD2 (7 bases). From germline, CDR1 is SEHNR and CDR2 FQNEAQ (reference sequence). The CDR3 consists of 16 residues. V dropped 5 bases and J dropped 5 bases, with 22 bases sitting between them. The CDR3 sequence is CASSPHGGPPGNEQYF. The DNA for the CDR3 is TGTGCCAGCAGCCCCCACGGGGGGCCGCCGGGTAACGAGCAGTACTTC. Complete variable domain (other parts from reference TRBV7-9 and TRBJ2-7): DTGVSQNPRHKITKRGQNVTFRCDPISEHNRLYWYRQTLGQGPEFLTYFQNEAQLEKSRLLSDRFSAERPKGSFSTLEIQRTEQGDSAMYLCASSPHGGPPGNEQYFGPGTRLTVT.

The chain uses TRBV3-1 and TRBJ2-2; TRBD2 might be the D (5 bases). There are 12 residues in the CDR3. The germline V gene has CDR1 LGHDT and CDR2 YNNKEL (reference sequence). V was trimmed by 3 bases and J by 6 bases, leaving 5 bases between them. Here the CDR3 DNA reads TGTGCCAGCAGCCAGAGGGCCGGGGAGCTGTTTTTT. Translated, it gives CASSQRAGELFF.

This chain connects TRBV19 to TRBJ1-1; D is uncertain. V gave up 0 bases and J gave up 3 bases, with 17 bases separating them. CDR3 size: 17 residues. CDR1 LNHDA and CDR2 SQIVND come from the germline V gene (reference sequence). The CDR3 here is CASSIDLEVIPYTEAFF. In DNA, the CDR3 is TGTGCCAGTAGTATAGATCTTGAGGTCATCCCCTACACTGAAGCTTTCTTT. The variable domain in full, with the rest retrieved from reference TRBV19 and TRBJ1-1, is DGGITQSPKYLFRKEGQNVTLSCEQNLNHDAMYWYRQDPGQGLRLIYYSQIVNDFQKGDIAEGYSVSREKKESFPLTVTSAQKNPTAFYLCASSIDLEVIPYTEAFFGQGTRLTVV.

The J gene is TRBJ2-7, the V gene TRBV28, with D hard to call. Germline values: CDR1 MDHEN, CDR2 SYDVKM. Trimming left V 1 base short and J 4 bases short, with 17 bases between. CDR3 length: 16 residues. CDR3 in amino acids: CASSLSAPPQRYEQYF. The CDR3, as DNA: TGTGCCAGCAGTTTATCTGCACCCCCACAAAGGTACGAGCAGTACTTC.

J is TRBJ2-3 and V is TRBV4-1; the D gene could be TRBD1 or TRBD2 (5 bases each). CDR3 size: 14 residues. The V gene lost 5 bases and the J gene lost 2 bases, with 11 bases spanning the gap. CDR1 is MGHRA, CDR2 YSYEKL, per germline. The CDR3 loop reads CASSWDGLTDTQYF. CDR3 in DNA: TGCGCCAGCAGCTGGGACGGCCTCACAGATACGCAGTATTTT.

The chain has TRBV19 and TRBJ1-5; D uncertain. The CDR3 is 14 amino acids. V dropped 5 bases and J dropped 0 bases, with 8 bases sitting between them. The germline CDR1 and CDR2 sequences are LNHDA and SQIVND (reference sequence). The CDR3 DNA reads as TGTGCCAGTAGTTTGCGGAATAGCAATCAGCCCCAGCATTTT. Amino acid sequence: CASSLRNSNQPQHF.

CDR3 residues: CASSAPGLAGTSFPYEQYF. The CDR3 region has the DNA TGTGCCAGCAGCGCACCAGGACTAGCGGGAACAAGCTTCCCCTACGAGCAGTACTTC. V is TRBV7-9 and J is TRBJ2-7; 12 bases line up with TRBD2. The V gene end was trimmed by 5 bases and the J gene end by 2 bases; junction bases not matched to a gene: 16. The CDR3 contains 19 residues. The germline V gene encodes CDR1 SEHNR and CDR2 FQNEAQ (reference sequence).

This chain links TRBV9 with TRBJ2-1; TRBD2 is a possible D gene (6 bases). V dropped 7 bases and J dropped 5 bases, with 13 bases sitting between them. CDR3 size: 13 residues. CDR1 and CDR2 (germline): SGDLS, YYNGEE. CDR3 loop: CASGGDLDNEQFF. The CDR3 nucleotides are TGTGCCAGCGGTGGGGACTTGGACAATGAGCAGTTCTTC.

The chain links TRBV28 to TRBJ2-7; no firm D call. V was trimmed by 2 bases and J by 3 bases, leaving 8 bases between them. The length of the CDR3 is 13 residues. Looked up from germline, CDR1 is MDHEN and CDR2 is SYDVKM. CDR3 in DNA: TGTGCCAGCAGTTTAGGGTACTACTACGAGCAGTACTTC. This codes for CASSLGYYYEQYF.

This chain links TRBV7-9 with TRBJ2-2; D gene ambiguous. Between the trimmed V and J ends, which lost 2 bases and 0 bases, there was a span of 7 bases. The germline V gene encodes CDR1 SEHNR and CDR2 FQNEAQ (reference sequence). CDR3 size: 15 residues. CDR3 coding DNA: TGTGCCAGCAGCTTATGGAGCGCGAACACCGGGGAGCTGTTTTTT. It is translated as CASSLWSANTGELFF. Full variable domain (outside the CDR3, taken from reference TRBV7-9 and TRBJ2-2): DTGVSQNPRHKITKRGQNVTFRCDPISEHNRLYWYRQTLGQGPEFLTYFQNEAQLEKSRLLSDRFSAERPKGSFSTLEIQRTEQGDSAMYLCASSLWSANTGELFFGEGSRLTVL.